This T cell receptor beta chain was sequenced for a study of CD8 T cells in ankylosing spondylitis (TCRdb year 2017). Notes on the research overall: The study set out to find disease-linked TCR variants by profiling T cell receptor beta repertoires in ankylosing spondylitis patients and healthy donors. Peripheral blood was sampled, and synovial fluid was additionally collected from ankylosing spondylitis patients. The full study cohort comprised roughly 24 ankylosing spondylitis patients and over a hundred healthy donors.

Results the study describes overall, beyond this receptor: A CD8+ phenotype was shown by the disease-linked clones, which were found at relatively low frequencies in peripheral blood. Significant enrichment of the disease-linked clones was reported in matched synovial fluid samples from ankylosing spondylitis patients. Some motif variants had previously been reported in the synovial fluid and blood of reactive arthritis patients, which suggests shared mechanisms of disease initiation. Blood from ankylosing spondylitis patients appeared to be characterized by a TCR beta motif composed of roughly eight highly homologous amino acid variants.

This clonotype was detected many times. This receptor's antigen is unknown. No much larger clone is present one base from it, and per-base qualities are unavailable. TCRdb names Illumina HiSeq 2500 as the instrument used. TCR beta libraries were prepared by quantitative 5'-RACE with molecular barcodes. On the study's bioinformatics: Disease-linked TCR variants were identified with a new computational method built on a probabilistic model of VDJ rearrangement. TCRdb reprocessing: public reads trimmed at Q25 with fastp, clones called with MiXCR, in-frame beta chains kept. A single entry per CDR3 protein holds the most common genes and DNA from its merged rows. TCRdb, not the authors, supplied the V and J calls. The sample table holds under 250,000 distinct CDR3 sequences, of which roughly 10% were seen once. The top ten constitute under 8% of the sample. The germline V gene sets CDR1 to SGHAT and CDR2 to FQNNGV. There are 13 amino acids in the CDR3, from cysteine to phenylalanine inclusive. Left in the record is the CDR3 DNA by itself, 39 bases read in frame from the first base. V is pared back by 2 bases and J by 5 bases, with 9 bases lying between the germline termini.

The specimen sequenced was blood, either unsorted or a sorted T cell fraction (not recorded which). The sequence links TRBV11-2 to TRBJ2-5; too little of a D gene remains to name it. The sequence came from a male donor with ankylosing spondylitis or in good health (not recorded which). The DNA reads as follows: TGTGCCAGCAGCTTAACCTTTGTGGAGACCCAGTACTTC. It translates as CASSLTFVETQYF.